This record covers a single TCR beta chain. Its antigen remains unidentified. Libraries for TCRalpha and TCRbeta carried sample barcodes and unique molecular identifiers via 5'RACE. Each CDR3 protein is one row after TCRdb ran MiXCR on the 5' RACE reads. The sample lists approximately 180,000 distinct CDR3 sequences; roughly 17% were seen once. This entry comes from a study of T-cell memory formation after mild COVID-19. Study details: The study found TCR clusters largely donor specific. Study results and caveats: Day 15 to 85 contracting clones showed balanced CD4/CD8; later expanders leaned CD4+. Within pre-infection memory, some responding clones were found, suggesting cross-reactive memory joined.

Germline V gene data show CDR1 as SEHNR and CDR2 as FQNEAQ (reference sequence). This CDR3 has 11 residues. The V and J ends lost 10 bases and 9 bases respectively, with 12 bases between them. The rearrangement joins TRBV7-9 to TRBJ2-2; D not certain. Source material: PBMCs or a T cell subset sorted from them (not recorded which). This receptor was taken from an adult woman who had mild COVID-19 (a few samples of this study predate the infection). Cell type and time point are not known. CDR3 DNA sequence: TGTGCCACAGTTCTTCCCTGGGAGCTGTTTTTT. Protein product: CATVLPWELFF.